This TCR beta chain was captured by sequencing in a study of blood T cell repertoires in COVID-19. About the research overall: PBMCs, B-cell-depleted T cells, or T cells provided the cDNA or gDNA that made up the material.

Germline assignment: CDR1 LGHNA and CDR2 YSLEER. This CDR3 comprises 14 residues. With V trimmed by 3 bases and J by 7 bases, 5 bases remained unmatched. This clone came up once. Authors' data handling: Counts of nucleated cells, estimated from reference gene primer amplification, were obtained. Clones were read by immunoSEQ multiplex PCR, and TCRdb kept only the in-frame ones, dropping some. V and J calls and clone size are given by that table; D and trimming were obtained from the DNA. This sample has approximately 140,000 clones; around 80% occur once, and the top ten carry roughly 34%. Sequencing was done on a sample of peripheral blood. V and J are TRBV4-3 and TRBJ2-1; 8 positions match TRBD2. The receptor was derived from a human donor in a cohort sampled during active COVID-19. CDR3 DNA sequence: TGCGCCAGCAGCCAGGCGGGACTAGTAAATGAGCAGTTCTTC. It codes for CASSQAGLVNEQFF.